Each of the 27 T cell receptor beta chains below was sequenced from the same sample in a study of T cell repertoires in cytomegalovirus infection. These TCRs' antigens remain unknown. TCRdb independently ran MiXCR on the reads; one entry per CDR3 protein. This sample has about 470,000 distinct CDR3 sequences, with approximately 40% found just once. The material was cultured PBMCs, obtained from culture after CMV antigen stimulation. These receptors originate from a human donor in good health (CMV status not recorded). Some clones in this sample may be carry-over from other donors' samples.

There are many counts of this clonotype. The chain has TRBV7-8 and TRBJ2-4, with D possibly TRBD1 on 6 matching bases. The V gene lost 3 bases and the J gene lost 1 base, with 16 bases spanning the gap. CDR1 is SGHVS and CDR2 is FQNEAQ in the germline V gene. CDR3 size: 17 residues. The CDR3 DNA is TGTGCCAGCAGCTTGACAGGCCTCGCATCTGCCAAAAACATTCAGTACTTC. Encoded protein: CASSLTGLASAKNIQYF.

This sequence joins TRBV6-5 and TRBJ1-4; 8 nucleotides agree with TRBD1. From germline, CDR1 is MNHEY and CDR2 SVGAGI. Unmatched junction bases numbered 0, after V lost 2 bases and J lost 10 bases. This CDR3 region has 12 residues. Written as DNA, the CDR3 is TGTGCCAGCAGTTACGACAGGGGAAAACTGTTTTTT. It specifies CASSYDRGKLFF.

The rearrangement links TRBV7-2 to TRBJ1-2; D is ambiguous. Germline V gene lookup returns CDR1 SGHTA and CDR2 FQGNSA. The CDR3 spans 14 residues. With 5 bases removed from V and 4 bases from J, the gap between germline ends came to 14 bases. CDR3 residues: CASSPARRGYGYTF. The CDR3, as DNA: TGTGCCAGCAGCCCGGCGAGGCGAGGCTATGGCTACACCTTC. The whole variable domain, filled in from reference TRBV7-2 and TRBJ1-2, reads GAGVSQSPSNKVTEKGKDVELRCDPISGHTALYWYRQSLGQGLEFLIYFQGNSAPDKSGLPSDRFSAERTGGSVSTLTIQRTQQEDSAVYLCASSPARRGYGYTFGSGTRLTVV.

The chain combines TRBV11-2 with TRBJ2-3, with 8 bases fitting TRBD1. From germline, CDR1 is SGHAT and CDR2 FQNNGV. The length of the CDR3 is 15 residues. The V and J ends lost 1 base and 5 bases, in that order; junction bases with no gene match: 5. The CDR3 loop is CASSLAQGVEDTQYF. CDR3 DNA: TGTGCCAGCAGCTTAGCACAGGGGGTGGAAGATACGCAGTATTTT.

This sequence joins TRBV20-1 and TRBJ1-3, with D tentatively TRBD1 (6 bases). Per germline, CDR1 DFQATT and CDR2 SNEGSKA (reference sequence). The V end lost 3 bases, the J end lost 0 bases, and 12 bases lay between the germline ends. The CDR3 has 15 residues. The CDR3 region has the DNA TGCAGTGCTAGGAGGGACACCTTCTCTGGAAACACCATATATTTT. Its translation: CSARRDTFSGNTIYF.

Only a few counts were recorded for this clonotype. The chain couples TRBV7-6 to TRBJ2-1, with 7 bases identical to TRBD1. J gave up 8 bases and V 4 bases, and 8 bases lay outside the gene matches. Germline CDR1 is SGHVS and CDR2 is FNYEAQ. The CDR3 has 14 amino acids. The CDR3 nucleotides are TGTGCCAGCAGCTATAATGACAGGGAGCATGAGCAGTTCTTC. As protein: CASSYNDREHEQFF. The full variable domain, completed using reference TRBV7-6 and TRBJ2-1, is GAGVSQSPRYKVTKRGQDVALRCDPISGHVSLYWYRQALGQGPEFLTYFNYEAQQDKSGLPNDRFSAERPEGSISTLTIQRTEQRDSAMYRCASSYNDREHEQFFGPGTRLTVL.

CDR3 in amino acids: CASSLRNWGEQYF. CDR3 sequence (DNA): TGTGCCAGCAGCTTAAGGAACTGGGGCGAGCAGTACTTC. This rearrangement joins TRBV7-2 to TRBJ2-7; no firm D call. Germline V gives CDR1 SGHTA, CDR2 FQGNSA. CDR3 length: 13 amino acids. V was pared by 2 bases and J by 6 bases, with 11 bases between.

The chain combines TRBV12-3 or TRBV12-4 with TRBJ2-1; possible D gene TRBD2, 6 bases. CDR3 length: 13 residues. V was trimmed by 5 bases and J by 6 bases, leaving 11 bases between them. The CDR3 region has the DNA TGTGCCAGCAGTGCGGGACTTTCCAATGAGCAGTTCTTC. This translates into CASSAGLSNEQFF.

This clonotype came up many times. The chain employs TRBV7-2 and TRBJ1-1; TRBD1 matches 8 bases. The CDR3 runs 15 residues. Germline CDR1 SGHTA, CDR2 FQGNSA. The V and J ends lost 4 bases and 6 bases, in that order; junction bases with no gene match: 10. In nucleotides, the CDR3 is TGTGCCAGCAGCTCGCAAGGGGCAGGGGGCGCTGAAGCTTTCTTT. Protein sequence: CASSSQGAGGAEAFF.

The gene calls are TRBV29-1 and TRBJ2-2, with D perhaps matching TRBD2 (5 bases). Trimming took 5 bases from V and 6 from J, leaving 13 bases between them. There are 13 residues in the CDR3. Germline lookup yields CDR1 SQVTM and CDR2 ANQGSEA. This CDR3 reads CSVLISVPGELFF. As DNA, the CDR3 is TGCAGCGTTTTAATTAGCGTCCCCGGGGAGCTGTTTTTT.

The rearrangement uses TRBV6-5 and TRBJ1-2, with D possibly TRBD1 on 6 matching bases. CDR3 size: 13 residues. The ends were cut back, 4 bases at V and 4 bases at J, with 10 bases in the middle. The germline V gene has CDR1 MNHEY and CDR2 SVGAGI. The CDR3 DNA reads TGTGCCAGCAGTTCCGGGGGCAGCTATGGCTACACCTTC. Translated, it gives CASSSGGSYGYTF.

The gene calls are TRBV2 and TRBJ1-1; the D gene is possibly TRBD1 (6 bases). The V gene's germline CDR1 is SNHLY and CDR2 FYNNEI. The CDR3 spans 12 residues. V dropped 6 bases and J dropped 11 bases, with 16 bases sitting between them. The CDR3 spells CASRSLGGEAFF. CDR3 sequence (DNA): TGTGCCAGCAGAAGCTTAGGGGGAGAGGCTTTCTTT.

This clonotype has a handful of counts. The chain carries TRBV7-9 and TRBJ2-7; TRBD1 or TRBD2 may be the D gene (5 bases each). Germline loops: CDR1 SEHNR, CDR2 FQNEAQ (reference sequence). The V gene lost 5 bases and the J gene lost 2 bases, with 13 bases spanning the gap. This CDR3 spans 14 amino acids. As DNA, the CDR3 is TGTGCCAGCAGCCACGGTGAGGGACCCTACGAGCAGTACTTC. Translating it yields CASSHGEGPYEQYF.

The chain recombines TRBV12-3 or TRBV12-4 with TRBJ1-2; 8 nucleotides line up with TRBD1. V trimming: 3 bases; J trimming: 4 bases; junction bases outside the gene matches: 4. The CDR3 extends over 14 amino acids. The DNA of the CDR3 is TGTGCCAGCAGTTTTATGGACAGGGCCTATGGCTACACCTTC. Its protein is CASSFMDRAYGYTF.

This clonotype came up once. This chain's CDR3 is CASSFPKLAGVGDTQYF. The CDR3 coding sequence is TGTGCCAGCAGCTTCCCGAAACTAGCGGGTGTTGGGGATACGCAGTATTTT. The chain combines TRBV7-8 with TRBJ2-3, with 9 bases that match TRBD2. The CDR3 is made up of 17 amino acids. The germline V gene encodes CDR1 SGHVS and CDR2 FQNEAQ. J lost 6 bases, V lost 3 bases, and 13 bases had no gene match. The full variable domain, its missing parts supplied by reference TRBV7-8 and TRBJ2-3, is GAGVSQSPRYKVAKRGQDVALRCDPISGHVSLFWYQQALGQGPEFLTYFQNEAQLDKSGLPSDRFFAERPEGSVSTLKIQRTQQEDSAVYLCASSFPKLAGVGDTQYFGPGTRLTVL.

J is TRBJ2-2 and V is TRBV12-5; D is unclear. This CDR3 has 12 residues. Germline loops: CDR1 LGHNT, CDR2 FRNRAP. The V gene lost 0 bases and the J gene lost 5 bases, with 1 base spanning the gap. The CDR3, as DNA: TGTGCTAGTGGTTTGGTAACCGGGGAGCTGTTTTTT. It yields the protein CASGLVTGELFF.

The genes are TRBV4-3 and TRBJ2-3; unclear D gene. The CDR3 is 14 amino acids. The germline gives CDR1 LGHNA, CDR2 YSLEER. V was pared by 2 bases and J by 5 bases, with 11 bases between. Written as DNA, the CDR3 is TGCGCCAGCAGCCAAAGGAGTTCCGGAGATACGCAGTATTTT. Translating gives CASSQRSSGDTQYF.

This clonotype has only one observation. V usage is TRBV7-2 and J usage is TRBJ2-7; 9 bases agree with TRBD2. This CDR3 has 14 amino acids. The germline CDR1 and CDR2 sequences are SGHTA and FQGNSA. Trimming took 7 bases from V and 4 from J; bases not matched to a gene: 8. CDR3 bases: TGTGCCAGCACTACTAGCGGGTCCTGGTACGAGCAGTACTTC. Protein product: CASTTSGSWYEQYF.

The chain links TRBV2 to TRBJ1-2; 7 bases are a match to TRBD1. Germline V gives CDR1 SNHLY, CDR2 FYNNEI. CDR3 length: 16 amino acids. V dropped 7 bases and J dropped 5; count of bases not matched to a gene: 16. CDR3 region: CASTLRGPPASYGYTF. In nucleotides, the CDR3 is TGTGCCAGCACCCTAAGGGGGCCCCCCGCGTCTTATGGCTACACCTTC.

The CDR3, as DNA: TGTGCCAGCAGCCCCGCGGGGTTGGGAGAGACCCAGTACTTC. This sequence encodes CASSPAGLGETQYF. This chain uses TRBV7-9 with TRBJ2-5; possibly TRBD2 for D (6 bases). In germline, CDR1 is SEHNR, CDR2 FQNEAQ (reference sequence). This CDR3 spans 14 amino acids. The V end lost 5 bases, the J end lost 4 bases, and 14 bases lay between the germline ends. Using reference TRBV7-9 and TRBJ2-5 for the parts outside the CDR3, the full variable domain is DTGVSQNPRHKITKRGQNVTFRCDPISEHNRLYWYRQTLGQGPEFLTYFQNEAQLEKSRLLSDRFSAERPKGSFSTLEIQRTEQGDSAMYLCASSPAGLGETQYFGPGTRLLVL.

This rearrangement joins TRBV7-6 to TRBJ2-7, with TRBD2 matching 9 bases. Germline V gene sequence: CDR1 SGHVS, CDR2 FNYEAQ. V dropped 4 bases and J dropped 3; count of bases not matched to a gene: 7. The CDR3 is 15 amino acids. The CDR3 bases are TGTGCCAGCAGCTCCCCGACTAGCGGTAACTACGAGCAGTACTTC. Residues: CASSSPTSGNYEQYF.

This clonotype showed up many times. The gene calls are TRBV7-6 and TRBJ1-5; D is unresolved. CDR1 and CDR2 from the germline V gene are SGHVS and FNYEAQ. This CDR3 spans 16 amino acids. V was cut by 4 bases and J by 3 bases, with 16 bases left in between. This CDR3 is CASSSQAGPNNQPQHF. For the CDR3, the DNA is TGTGCCAGCAGCTCCCAGGCCGGACCGAACAATCAGCCCCAGCATTTT. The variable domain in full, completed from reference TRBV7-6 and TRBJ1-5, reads GAGVSQSPRYKVTKRGQDVALRCDPISGHVSLYWYRQALGQGPEFLTYFNYEAQQDKSGLPNDRFSAERPEGSISTLTIQRTEQRDSAMYRCASSSQAGPNNQPQHFGDGTRLSIL.

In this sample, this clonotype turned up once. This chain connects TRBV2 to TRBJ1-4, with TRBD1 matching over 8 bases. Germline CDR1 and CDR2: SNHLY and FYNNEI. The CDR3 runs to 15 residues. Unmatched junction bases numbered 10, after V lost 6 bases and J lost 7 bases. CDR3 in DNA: TGTGCCAGCAGGACCTCGGGGACAGGATTTGAAAAACTGTTTTTT. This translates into CASRTSGTGFEKLFF.

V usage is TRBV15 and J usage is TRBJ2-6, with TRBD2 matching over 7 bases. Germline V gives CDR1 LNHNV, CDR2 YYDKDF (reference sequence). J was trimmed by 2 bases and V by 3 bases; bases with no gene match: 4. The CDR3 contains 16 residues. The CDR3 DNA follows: TGTGCCACCAGCAGGGCCCGGGGGGCTGGGGCCAACGTCCTGACTTTC. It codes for CATSRARGAGANVLTF. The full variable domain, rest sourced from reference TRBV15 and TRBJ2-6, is DAMVIQNPRYQVTQFGKPVTLSCSQTLNHNVMYWYQQKSSQAPKLLFHYYDKDFNNEADTPDNFQSRRPNTSFCFLDIRSPGLGDTAMYLCATSRARGAGANVLTFGAGSRLTVL.

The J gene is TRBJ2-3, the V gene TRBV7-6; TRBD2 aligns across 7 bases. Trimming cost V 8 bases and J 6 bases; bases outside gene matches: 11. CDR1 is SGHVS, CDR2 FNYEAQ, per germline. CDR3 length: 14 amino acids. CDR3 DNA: TGTGCCAGCCGACTAGCCCCACTCTGGGATACGCAGTATTTT. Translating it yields CASRLAPLWDTQYF. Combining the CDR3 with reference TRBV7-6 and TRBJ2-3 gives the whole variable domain GAGVSQSPRYKVTKRGQDVALRCDPISGHVSLYWYRQALGQGPEFLTYFNYEAQQDKSGLPNDRFSAERPEGSISTLTIQRTEQRDSAMYRCASRLAPLWDTQYFGPGTRLTVL.

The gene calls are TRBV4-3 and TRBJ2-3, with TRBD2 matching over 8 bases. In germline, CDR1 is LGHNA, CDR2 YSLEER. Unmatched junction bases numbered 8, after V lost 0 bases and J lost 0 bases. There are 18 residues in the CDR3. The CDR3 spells CASSQDSGAGASTDTQYF. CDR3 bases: TGCGCCAGCAGCCAAGATAGCGGAGCGGGGGCTAGCACAGATACGCAGTATTTT.

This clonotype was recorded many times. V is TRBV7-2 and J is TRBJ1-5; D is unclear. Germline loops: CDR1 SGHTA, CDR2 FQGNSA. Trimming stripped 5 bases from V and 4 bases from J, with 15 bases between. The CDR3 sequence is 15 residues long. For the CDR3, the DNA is TGTGCCAGCAGCCAGAGGTTTTTCGGGAATCAGCCCCAGCATTTT. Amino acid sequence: CASSQRFFGNQPQHF.